Below, one T cell receptor beta chain is given with its context. Its antigen is unknown. V dropped 5 bases and J dropped 1 base, with 15 bases sitting between them. The CDR3 has 15 residues. Germline V CDR1 and CDR2: SGHNT, YYREEE (reference sequence). This sample was included in a study of OX40 agonist ivuxolimab in advanced cancers. Study overall: Participants averaged roughly 60 years of age (range roughly 20 to 90) and were about 85% male. People who had prior anti-PD-1, anti-PD-L1 or anti-CTLA-4 therapy could take part, and around 40% had some. Broader study findings: Clonal expansion among partial responders at 0.1-3.0 mg/kg ranked near the lowest.

Only in-frame clones appear in the TCRdb table, and some are missing; sequencing was by immunoSEQ multiplex PCR. The table records tens of thousands of clones, 85% to 90% of them present only once. The receptor was isolated from an adult with an advanced solid tumor such as melanoma, head and neck, liver or kidney cancer. The source was CD4+ or CD8+ T cells sorted from blood, collected in a trial of the OX40 agonist ivuxolimab. This rearrangement joins TRBV5-4 to TRBJ1-1; TRBD1 is a possible D gene (5 bases). The CDR3 is CASSQPNTGNTEAFF. CDR3 DNA sequence: TGTGCCAGCAGTCAGCCCAATACAGGGAACACTGAAGCTTTCTTT.